The 17 T cell receptor beta chains below were found in one sample sequenced in a study of memory CD4+ T cells and cytomegalovirus serostatus (dated by TCRdb to the late 2010s). A FACSAria II was used to sort memory CD4+ T cells, defined as single viable CD3+CD4+CD8-CD45RO+ cells. The library was generated by the immunoSEQ multiplex PCR assay. TCRdb re-hosts the immuneACCESS table, in-frame sequences only. Its copies lack some clones; in the studies checked, an unresolved V gene accounts for under half of them, and the cause for the rest is not known. The sample has tens of thousands of clones on record, roughly three quarters of them singletons. About 1% of the sample belongs to the ten largest clones. Sequencing used memory CD4+ T cells from blood. The source is an adult in good health and CMV-seronegative.

This clone was counted between two and nine times. V usage is TRBV30 and J usage is TRBJ1-4; D is undetermined. Per the germline V gene, CDR1 is GTSNPN and CDR2 is SVGIG (reference sequence). Trimming shortened V by 0 bases and J by 8 bases, and 10 bases separated the two germline ends. The CDR3 has 13 residues. CDR3 in DNA: TGTGCCTGGAGTGTGCTCAATGGCGAAAAACTGTTTTTT. Its protein is CAWSVLNGEKLFF. Combining the CDR3 with reference TRBV30 and TRBJ1-4 gives the whole variable domain SQTIHQWPATLVQPVGSPLSLECTVEGTSNPNLYWYRQAAGRGLQLLFYSVGIGQISSEVPQNLSASRPQDRQFILSSKKLLLSDSGFYLCAWSVLNGEKLFFGSGTQLSVL.

This chain links TRBV11-2 with TRBJ1-5, with D hard to call. This CDR3 is 14 amino acids long. CDR1 and CDR2 (germline): SGHAT, FQNNGV. V lost 6 bases to trimming and J lost 2 bases, with 11 bases between them. The CDR3 loop reads CASSLQAGNQPQHF. In DNA, the CDR3 is TGTGCCAGCAGTCTCCAGGCGGGCAATCAGCCCCAGCATTTT.

The chain joins TRBV18 to TRBJ2-7; 7 nucleotides line up with TRBD2. CDR3 length equals 14 residues. Germline lookup yields CDR1 KGHSH and CDR2 LQKENI. Trimming cost V 3 bases and J 2 bases; bases outside gene matches: 4. This chain's CDR3 is CASSPRAGAYEQYF. In DNA form, the CDR3 reads TGTGCCAGCTCACCTAGGGCGGGGGCCTACGAGCAGTACTTC.

The chain joins TRBV18 to TRBJ1-1; D unclear. V was pared by 2 bases and J by 6 bases, with 13 bases between. CDR3 length: 14 residues. Germline CDR1 KGHSH, CDR2 LQKENI. CDR3 sequence (DNA): TGTGCCAGCTCACCATTGCGCAGTCGGGCTGAAGCTTTCTTT. Encoded protein: CASSPLRSRAEAFF. Combining the CDR3 with reference TRBV18 and TRBJ1-1 gives the whole variable domain NAGVMQNPRHLVRRRGQEARLRCSPMKGHSHVYWYRQLPEEGLKFMVYLQKENIIDESGMPKERFSAEFPKEGPSILRIQQVVRGDSAAYFCASSPLRSRAEAFFGQGTRLTVV.

V and J are TRBV18 and TRBJ1-1; weak D call: TRBD1 (5 bases). This CDR3 comprises 15 residues. Germline loops: CDR1 KGHSH, CDR2 LQKENI. V lost 2 bases and J 1 base, leaving 11 bases between the germline ends. This CDR3 is CASSPVSGGNTEAFF. The CDR3 bases are TGTGCCAGCTCACCAGTAAGCGGGGGGAACACTGAAGCTTTCTTT.

The chain links TRBV25-1 to TRBJ2-1; TRBD1 matches 12 bases. The V gene's germline CDR1 is MGHDK and CDR2 SYGVNS. V was pared by 6 bases and J by 9 bases, with 6 bases of the junction left unmatched. This CDR3 is built from 14 residues. The CDR3 nucleotides are TGTGCCAGCAGCAACCCGGGACAGGGGGCTGAGCAGTTCTTC. The encoded protein is CASSNPGQGAEQFF.

The table lists this clone with a count of one. This chain links TRBV27 with TRBJ1-2, with 7 bases aligning to TRBD1. The V gene end was trimmed by 6 bases and the J gene end by 0 bases; junction bases not matched to a gene: 7. Germline loops: CDR1 MNHEY, CDR2 SMNVEV (reference sequence). The CDR3 runs 15 residues. Here the CDR3 DNA reads TGTGCCAGCAGACTACAGGGGCGTTCTAACTATGGCTACACCTTC. Its translation: CASRLQGRSNYGYTF.

Comment on this clone: Relative to the germline gene, one junction end is altered; a read error may explain this. This rearrangement joins TRBV7-7 to TRBJ2-3; TRBD1 matches at 8 bases. Germline V gives CDR1 SSHAT, CDR2 FNYEAQ (reference sequence). The CDR3 runs to 13 residues. The chain's CDR3 is CASSLDRGDTQYF. The DNA of the CDR3 is TGTGCTAGCAGCTTAGACAGGGGAGATACGCAGTATTTT.

This rearrangement joins TRBV5-4 to TRBJ1-1, with 11 bases lining up with TRBD1. This CDR3 is built from 15 residues. Germline V gene data show CDR1 as SGHNT and CDR2 as YYREEE (reference sequence). After removal of 3 bases from V and 6 bases from J, the junction contained 7 bases not matched to a gene. The CDR3 DNA reads TGTGCCAGCAGCTCCGGACAGGGGGCGGCCCCTGAAGCTTTCTTT. Translation: CASSSGQGAAPEAFF.

This clone was recorded a few times. The chain joins TRBV6-1 to TRBJ1-1; D is ambiguous. The V end lost 8 bases, the J end lost 6 bases, and 10 bases lay between the germline ends. The length of the CDR3 is 11 residues. The germline V gene encodes CDR1 MNHNS and CDR2 SASEGT. For the CDR3, the DNA is TGTGCCAGCCGGGGTAGGGCTGAAGCTTTCTTT. It yields the protein CASRGRAEAFF.

The rearrangement links TRBV5-1 to TRBJ1-2, with a possible D match to TRBD1 (5 bases). CDR3 length equals 15 residues. Germline assignment: CDR1 SGHRS and CDR2 YFSETQ. V lost 0 bases, J lost 3 bases, and 12 bases lay in between. The CDR3 spells CASSLGGRVHYGYTF. The CDR3 nucleotides read TGCGCCAGCAGCTTGGGTGGCAGGGTACACTATGGCTACACCTTC.

The chain employs TRBV7-2 and TRBJ2-3, with D maybe TRBD2 (6 bases). This CDR3 has 15 amino acids. V lost 6 bases and J 0 bases, leaving 13 bases between the germline ends. In germline, CDR1 is SGHTA, CDR2 FQGNSA. This chain's CDR3 is CASRPPGTSTDTQYF. In DNA form, the CDR3 reads TGTGCCAGCAGACCTCCCGGGACTAGCACAGATACGCAGTATTTT.

This chain uses TRBV27 with TRBJ2-7; TRBD2 matches 14 bases. With 3 bases clipped from V and 3 bases from J, the junction kept 10 bases outside the gene matches. Germline lookup yields CDR1 MNHEY and CDR2 SMNVEV (reference sequence). The CDR3 has 18 residues. The CDR3 reads CASSFQPPGTSGSYEQYF. DNA of the CDR3: TGTGCCAGCAGTTTTCAACCCCCCGGGACTAGCGGGAGCTACGAGCAGTACTTC.

The chain links TRBV7-9 to TRBJ1-4; the D gene is possibly TRBD1 (5 bases). Trimming cost V 2 bases and J 6 bases, with 13 bases left between them. From germline, CDR1 is SEHNR and CDR2 FQNEAQ (reference sequence). The CDR3 has 15 residues. The CDR3 loop reads CASSLMSGRDEKLFF. CDR3 coding DNA: TGTGCCAGCAGCTTAATGTCGGGCAGGGATGAAAAACTGTTTTTT.

The DNA of the CDR3 is TGTGCCAGCAGCGTAGTTGGGGGCGCTGGGGCCAACGTCCTGACTTTC. Protein product: CASSVVGGAGANVLTF. The V gene is TRBV9, the J gene TRBJ2-6; maybe TRBD1 (6 bases). The CDR3 consists of 16 residues. In germline, CDR1 is SGDLS, CDR2 YYNGEE. Trimming took 0 bases from V and 2 from J, leaving 9 bases between them.

The rearrangement links TRBV5-6 to TRBJ2-6, with unresolved D. This CDR3 comprises 15 residues. Germline V CDR1 and CDR2: SGHDT, YYEEEE. Trimming pared 6 bases from V and 2 bases from J, leaving 12 bases between. This CDR3 reads CASTPTQAGANVLTF. CDR3 DNA sequence: TGTGCCAGCACCCCCACGCAGGCTGGGGCCAACGTCCTGACTTTC.

This rearrangement joins TRBV10-2 to TRBJ1-5, with a possible D match to TRBD1 (6 bases). The V end lost 4 bases, the J end lost 0 bases, and 13 bases lay between the germline ends. Germline V gene data show CDR1 as WSHSY and CDR2 as SAAADI. The CDR3 runs to 16 residues. The CDR3 here is CASSASTGHSNQPQHF. In DNA, the CDR3 is TGCGCCAGCAGTGCATCGACAGGACATAGCAATCAGCCCCAGCATTTT.